Shown below are 20 T cell receptor beta chains from a single sample sequenced in a study of T cells after yellow fever vaccination. Each CDR3 protein gets one entry after TCRdb re-called the 5' RACE reads with MiXCR. This table has around 340,000 distinct CDR3 sequences, about 9.5% appearing once. The starting material was PBMCs, obtained on the day of the first yellow fever vaccination. The source of these receptors is a young man who received the YFV17D yellow fever vaccine.

Only a few counts were recorded for this clonotype. The V and J genes are TRBV27 and TRBJ1-2; D unresolved. Trimming left V 0 bases short and J 3 bases short, with 8 bases between. Germline V CDR1 and CDR2: MNHEY, SMNVEV (reference sequence). This CDR3 has 14 amino acids. The CDR3, as DNA: TGTGCCAGCAGTTTATCCCAGGCACACTATGGCTACACCTTC. Translated, it gives CASSLSQAHYGYTF.

This clonotype showed up just a few times. V gene TRBV6-2 or TRBV6-3 combines with J gene TRBJ2-7, with TRBD1 identical over 8 bases. From germline, CDR1 is MNHEY and CDR2 SVGEGT. The CDR3 sequence is 12 residues long. The trim removed 5 bases at V and 7 bases at J, leaving 4 bases unmatched. In nucleotides, the CDR3 is TGTGCCAGCAGTCCTAACAGGGGGGAGCAGTACTTC. Translated, it gives CASSPNRGEQYF.

This clonotype was counted between two and nine times. This rearrangement joins TRBV18 to TRBJ1-6; D remains ambiguous. The V gene lost 1 base and the J gene lost 0 bases, with 7 bases spanning the gap. Germline values: CDR1 KGHSH, CDR2 LQKENI. The CDR3 consists of 16 residues. Here the CDR3 DNA reads TGTGCCAGCTCACCACGCAGCTACTCCTATAATTCACCCCTCCACTTT. Translation: CASSPRSYSYNSPLHF.

This clonotype came up a few times. V is TRBV5-1 and J is TRBJ2-7, with D perhaps matching TRBD1 or TRBD2 (5 bases each). This CDR3 comprises 16 residues. V was cut by 3 bases and J by 4 bases, with 20 bases left in between. Germline V lookup: CDR1 SGHRS, CDR2 YFSETQ. CDR3 loop: CASSSEGQGLGYEQYF. The CDR3 bases are TGCGCCAGCAGCTCCGAGGGCCAGGGTTTAGGATACGAGCAGTACTTC.

This clonotype was seen a handful of times. The chain has TRBV20-1 and TRBJ1-5; perhaps TRBD1 as D (6 bases). Germline assignment: CDR1 DFQATT and CDR2 SNEGSKA (reference sequence). With 6 bases removed from V and 2 bases from J, the gap between germline ends came to 17 bases. This CDR3 comprises 15 residues. CDR3 DNA: TGCAGTGCGCCTAAAGGGGGGATCGGCAATCAGCCCCAGCATTTT. It translates to CSAPKGGIGNQPQHF.

This clonotype was seen only a few times. The V and J genes are TRBV20-1 and TRBJ2-1, with a weak D call TRBD2 (6 bases). From germline, CDR1 is DFQATT and CDR2 SNEGSKA (reference sequence). The CDR3 length is 11 residues. V lost 5 bases to trimming and J lost 9 bases, with 11 bases between them. CDR3 loop: CSAPSVGEQFF. The CDR3 DNA sequence: TGCAGTGCTCCTAGCGTCGGTGAGCAGTTCTTC.

The chain couples TRBV6-1 to TRBJ1-2, with TRBD1 matching over 8 bases. The CDR3 consists of 16 residues. Germline V gives CDR1 MNHNS, CDR2 SASEGT. Trimming cost V 7 bases and J 1 base; bases outside gene matches: 11. CDR3 sequence: CASKKLTGDSNYGYTF. The CDR3 DNA reads as TGTGCCAGCAAAAAACTGACAGGGGACAGTAACTATGGCTACACCTTC.

This clonotype was counted only a few times. This rearrangement joins TRBV5-1 to TRBJ2-2; no reliable D call. The CDR3 totals 15 residues. The germline V gene has CDR1 SGHRS and CDR2 YFSETQ. Trimming stripped 0 bases from V and 0 bases from J, with 6 bases between. The CDR3 DNA sequence: TGCGCCAGCAGCTTGGAGAGTTCGAACACCGGGGAGCTGTTTTTT. As protein: CASSLESSNTGELFF.

The chain is built from TRBV5-1 and TRBJ2-2, with 7 bases fitting TRBD1. Germline values: CDR1 SGHRS, CDR2 YFSETQ. V shed 3 bases and J 4 bases; nucleotides not matched to a gene: 9. This CDR3 contains 16 residues. The CDR3 sequence is CASSSIQGVFTGELFF. The CDR3 DNA follows: TGCGCCAGCAGCTCCATCCAGGGGGTTTTCACCGGGGAGCTGTTTTTT.

This clonotype was counted only a few times. The rearrangement links TRBV5-4 to TRBJ1-6; unclear D gene. V was cut by 4 bases and J by 9 bases, with 17 bases left in between. The CDR3 is made up of 15 amino acids. Germline V CDR1 and CDR2: SGHNT, YYREEE (reference sequence). The CDR3 DNA reads as TGTGCCAGCAGCCCCGGCCGGACTTTTGTTTCACCCCTCCACTTT. Protein: CASSPGRTFVSPLHF.

A few counts support this clonotype. The gene calls are TRBV20-1 and TRBJ2-7; 10 bases fit TRBD1. The CDR3 length is 14 residues. The germline V gene encodes CDR1 DFQATT and CDR2 SNEGSKA (reference sequence). The ends lost 5 bases at V and 6 bases at J; junction bases unmatched: 10. CDR3 in amino acids: CSAGVRQGAGEQYF. CDR3 coding DNA: TGCAGTGCTGGAGTTAGACAGGGGGCGGGCGAGCAGTACTTC.

This clonotype has at least ten counts. This chain connects TRBV2 to TRBJ2-1, with unresolved D. V was cut by 4 bases and J by 2 bases, with 3 bases left in between. Germline values: CDR1 SNHLY, CDR2 FYNNEI. CDR3 length equals 12 residues. CDR3 sequence (DNA): TGTGCCAGCAGTGCCACCTACAATGAGCAGTTCTTC. This gives the protein CASSATYNEQFF.

The chain employs TRBV6-2 or TRBV6-3 and TRBJ2-3; D perhaps matches TRBD1 (5 bases). The CDR3 spans 12 residues. Germline CDR1 reads MNHEY; CDR2 reads SVGEGT. The germline V and J ends were trimmed by 5 bases and 6 bases, with 9 bases remaining between them. In DNA form, the CDR3 reads TGTGCCAGCAGTCAAAACAGGGATACGCAGTATTTT. Translating gives CASSQNRDTQYF.

V and J are TRBV12-3 or TRBV12-4 and TRBJ1-3, with no clear D. Trimming took off 6 bases at V and 3 bases at J, with 12 bases between the two ends. The CDR3 totals 14 residues. This CDR3 reads CASSPPGSGNTIYF. The CDR3 region has the DNA TGTGCCAGCAGCCCCCCTGGGAGTGGAAACACCATATATTTT.

This clonotype came up a few times. The chain carries TRBV12-3 or TRBV12-4 and TRBJ2-3, with D unclear. V was trimmed by 3 bases and J by 1 base, leaving 11 bases between them. This CDR3 has 15 amino acids. The DNA of the CDR3 is TGTGCCAGCAGTTTCCATTCGTCTGGCACAGATACGCAGTATTTT. It specifies CASSFHSSGTDTQYF.

This clonotype was seen a few times. V gene TRBV19 combines with J gene TRBJ2-7, with 8 bases matching TRBD2. CDR3 size: 15 residues. Germline CDR1 reads LNHDA; CDR2 reads SQIVND (reference sequence). The trim removed 1 base at V and 0 bases at J, leaving 2 bases unmatched. CDR3 protein: CASSIATSGSYEQYF. DNA of the CDR3: TGTGCCAGTAGTATAGCAACTAGCGGCTCCTACGAGCAGTACTTC.

The table lists this clonotype with a few counts. The V gene is TRBV12-3 or TRBV12-4, the J gene TRBJ1-3; possible D gene TRBD1, 5 bases. The CDR3 extends over 14 amino acids. Trimming left V 2 bases short and J 8 bases short, with 13 bases between. For the CDR3, the DNA is TGTGCCAGCAGTTTATTAGGGGTCCGGGACACCATATATTTT. Translated: CASSLLGVRDTIYF.

This clonotype was observed a handful of times. The chain uses TRBV12-3 or TRBV12-4 and TRBJ2-7; D unresolved. Trimming took 3 bases from V and 1 from J, leaving 7 bases between them. The CDR3 is 13 amino acids. The CDR3 coding sequence is TGTGCCAGCAGTTTCGAGCTTTCCTACGAGCAGTACGTC. Its translation: CASSFELSYEQYV.

This clonotype was seen repeatedly, ten times or more. The chain combines TRBV12-3 or TRBV12-4 with TRBJ2-1; D is uncertain. The CDR3 has 12 amino acids. Trimming left V 4 bases short and J 7 bases short, with 8 bases between. As DNA, the CDR3 is TGTGCCAGCAGTTCACTTGGGAATGAGCAGTTCTTC. Its protein is CASSSLGNEQFF.

Many counts were recorded for this clonotype. The V gene is TRBV27, the J gene TRBJ2-3; 12 positions agree with TRBD1. Germline V lookup: CDR1 MNHEY, CDR2 SMNVEV (reference sequence). J gave up 5 bases and V 2 bases, and 8 bases lay outside the gene matches. The CDR3 extends over 17 amino acids. The CDR3 here is CASSLTPGQGARDTQYF. CDR3 coding DNA: TGTGCCAGCAGTTTAACCCCGGGACAGGGGGCGCGAGATACGCAGTATTTT.